Listed here are 25 T cell receptor beta chains from one sample, sequenced in a study of blood T cell repertoires in COVID-19. Here immunoSEQ multiplex PCR was the method, and the copy in TCRdb shows in-frame clones only, minus some. The table lists some 330,000 clones, roughly 90% of them singletons. Sequenced material: PBMCs or T cells enriched from blood (not recorded which). Receptors originate from a woman aged 25-40 years who had recovered from COVID-19.

This clone was detected once. The CDR3 here is CASSFRVTYGYTF. The CDR3, as DNA: TGTGCCAGCAGTTTTCGGGTTACCTATGGCTACACCTTC. J is TRBJ1-2 and V is TRBV28, with unresolved D. The CDR3 is made up of 13 amino acids. Germline CDR1 is MDHEN and CDR2 is SYDVKM. V lost 3 bases to trimming and J lost 4 bases, with 9 bases between them.

This sequence joins TRBV28 and TRBJ2-2; 11 bases match TRBD2. This CDR3 is 18 amino acids long. V lost 7 bases to trimming and J lost 0 bases; unmatched junction nucleotides: 10. CDR1 and CDR2 from the germline V gene are MDHEN and SYDVKM. CDR3 coding DNA: TGTGCCAGCACCAGTCCACTAGCGGGGGATACGAACACCGGGGAGCTGTTTTTT. This gives the protein CASTSPLAGDTNTGELFF.

In the case of this clone: This sample also contains other DNA sequences that code for the same CDR3. The chain couples TRBV5-1 to TRBJ2-7; D may be TRBD1 (6 bases). This CDR3 contains 13 residues. V lost 4 bases and J lost 1, with 9 bases in between. The V gene's germline CDR1 is SGHRS and CDR2 YFSETQ. The CDR3: CASSRTASYEQYF. Written as DNA, the CDR3 is TGCGCCAGCAGCAGGACAGCTTCCTACGAGCAGTACTTC.

The chain carries TRBV11-2 and TRBJ2-4; 8 bases are a match to TRBD1. Germline V gene sequence: CDR1 SGHAT, CDR2 FQNNGV. Trimming took 5 bases from V and 5 from J; bases not matched to a gene: 8. CDR3 length: 15 amino acids. In DNA, the CDR3 is TGTGCCAGCAGCCCTACAGGGGGAGCACAAAACATTCAGTACTTC. This sequence encodes CASSPTGGAQNIQYF. The full variable domain, completed using reference TRBV11-2 and TRBJ2-4, is EAGVAQSPRYKIIEKRQSVAFWCNPISGHATLYWYQQILGQGPKLLIQFQNNGVVDDSQLPKDRFSAERLKGVDSTLKIQPAKLEDSAVYLCASSPTGGAQNIQYFGAGTRLSVL.

The CDR3 sequence: CASRLFSGGYQETQYF. CDR3 DNA sequence: TGTGCCAGCCGCCTCTTTAGCGGGGGGTACCAAGAGACCCAGTACTTC. The chain links TRBV7-8 to TRBJ2-5; the match to TRBD2 covers 10 bases. CDR1 and CDR2 (germline): SGHVS, FQNEAQ. Trimming at V came to 8 bases and at J to 0 bases, leaving 9 bases not matched to a gene. This CDR3 is built from 16 residues.

The chain employs TRBV23-1 and TRBJ2-6; perhaps TRBD1 as D (5 bases). TRBV23-1 counts as an open reading frame of uncertain function. The CDR3 contains 17 residues. V lost 10 bases, J lost 2 bases, and 21 bases lay in between. The CDR3 sequence is CANTTWTKPTGANVLTF. The DNA for the CDR3 is TGCGCCAACACGACCTGGACAAAACCAACTGGGGCCAACGTCCTGACTTTC.

V usage is TRBV28 and J usage is TRBJ2-5; 7 bases agree with TRBD2. The V gene end was trimmed by 2 bases and the J gene end by 4 bases; junction bases not matched to a gene: 7. The length of the CDR3 is 15 residues. The germline V gene encodes CDR1 MDHEN and CDR2 SYDVKM. In nucleotides, the CDR3 is TGTGCCAGCAGTTTAGTGGGGGGGATACGAGAGACCCAGTACTTC. Translating gives CASSLVGGIRETQYF.

The table lists this clone with a count of one. The chain recombines TRBV7-9 with TRBJ2-7; perhaps TRBD1 as D (6 bases). The CDR3 spans 13 residues. Germline CDR1 and CDR2: SEHNR and FQNEAQ (reference sequence). Trimming took 6 bases from V and 3 from J, leaving 12 bases between them. The CDR3 spells CASSSQGYYEQYF. The CDR3 coding sequence is TGTGCCAGCAGTTCTCAGGGGTACTACGAGCAGTACTTC.

A few counts support this clone. The chain combines TRBV19 with TRBJ1-4; 9 positions match TRBD1. Germline values: CDR1 LNHDA, CDR2 SQIVND (reference sequence). J was trimmed by 7 bases and V by 5 bases; bases with no gene match: 8. This CDR3 comprises 15 residues. CDR3 in amino acids: CASSDGTGFSEKLFF. CDR3 nucleotides: TGTGCCAGTAGTGACGGGACAGGGTTTTCTGAAAAACTGTTTTTT.

J is TRBJ2-1 and V is TRBV5-1; the match to TRBD1 covers 9 bases. CDR1 is SGHRS and CDR2 is YFSETQ in the germline V gene. With 3 bases clipped from V and 1 base from J, the junction kept 2 bases outside the gene matches. The CDR3 spans 15 residues. CDR3 coding DNA: TGCGCCAGCAGCTCCGGGACAGGGTCCTACAATGAGCAGTTCTTC. Its protein product is CASSSGTGSYNEQFF.

This chain joins TRBV9 and TRBJ2-3, with D possibly being TRBD2 (5 bases). CDR1 SGDLS and CDR2 YYNGEE come from the germline V gene. Between the trimmed V and J ends, which lost 0 bases and 2 bases, there was a span of 7 bases. This CDR3 spans 14 amino acids. Here the CDR3 DNA reads TGTGCCAGCAGCGTAGGCGGGCTCACAGATACGCAGTATTTT. This encodes CASSVGGLTDTQYF.

This chain links TRBV6-6 with TRBJ1-1; 8 nucleotides agree with TRBD1. The J segment lost 8 bases and the V segment lost 5 bases, leaving 13 bases of the junction unmatched. Germline-derived CDR1 and CDR2 are MNHNY and SVGAGI (reference sequence). The CDR3 loop spans 15 amino acids. The CDR3 DNA reads as TGTGCCAGCAGTCCTGGAGGGACAGGACGTTGGGAAGCTTTCTTT. This gives the protein CASSPGGTGRWEAFF.

This clone was seen only once. V gene TRBV21-1 combines with J gene TRBJ2-7; TRBD2, the table's D call, lacks a check against the DNA. TRBV21-1 counts as a pseudogene. This CDR3 spans 19 amino acids. CDR3 nucleotides: TGTGCCAGCAGCAAATCCTACCGGACTAGCGGGGAGTGGCCCTACGAGCAGTACTTC. It is translated as CASSKSYRTSGEWPYEQYF.

For the CDR3, the DNA is TGTGCCAGTAGCGACAGGGACAATCAGCCCCAGCATTTT. This gives the protein CASSDRDNQPQHF. J is TRBJ1-5 and V is TRBV19, with TRBD1 matching 7 bases. The V segment lost 6 bases and the J segment 3 bases; nucleotides outside the gene matches: 2. The germline gives CDR1 LNHDA, CDR2 SQIVND (reference sequence). The CDR3 contains 13 residues.

This rearrangement joins TRBV30 to TRBJ2-5; no clear D gene. CDR1 is GTSNPN and CDR2 is SVGIG in the germline V gene (reference sequence). Trimming shortened V by 4 bases and J by 1 base, and 10 bases separated the two germline ends. CDR3 length equals 13 residues. The CDR3 sequence: CAWTDMAQETQYF. The CDR3 DNA reads TGTGCCTGGACTGATATGGCCCAAGAGACCCAGTACTTC.

This sequence joins TRBV25-1 and TRBJ2-3, with D maybe TRBD2 (6 bases). V was trimmed by 6 bases and J by 2 bases, leaving 18 bases between them. This CDR3 has 16 amino acids. Per germline, CDR1 MGHDK and CDR2 SYGVNS. CDR3 region: CASSQRWRDYTDTQYF. The CDR3 DNA follows: TGTGCCAGCAGCCAACGATGGCGGGATTACACAGATACGCAGTATTTT.

The sample holds one count of this clone. The chain uses TRBV7-2 and TRBJ2-1; TRBD2 is a possible D gene (6 bases). This CDR3 has 16 residues. V was trimmed by 6 bases and J by 3 bases, leaving 18 bases between them. Germline V gene lookup returns CDR1 SGHTA and CDR2 FQGNSA. CDR3 in amino acids: CASRAPEDYLYNEQFF. The CDR3 DNA reads as TGTGCCAGCAGAGCCCCGGAGGACTATCTCTACAATGAGCAGTTCTTC.

This clone occurred once. This sequence joins TRBV19 and TRBJ2-1, with 7 bases matching TRBD2. CDR3 size: 16 residues. Germline CDR1 LNHDA, CDR2 SQIVND (reference sequence). Trimming took 1 base from V and 10 from J; bases not matched to a gene: 13. This CDR3 is CASSIVGGGPGLEQFF. CDR3 coding DNA: TGTGCCAGTAGTATAGTTGGGGGAGGGCCGGGGTTGGAGCAGTTCTTC. The full variable domain, in which reference TRBV19 and TRBJ2-1 provide the parts outside the CDR3, is DGGITQSPKYLFRKEGQNVTLSCEQNLNHDAMYWYRQDPGQGLRLIYYSQIVNDFQKGDIAEGYSVSREKKESFPLTVTSAQKNPTAFYLCASSIVGGGPGLEQFFGPGTRLTVL.

The sample holds one count of this clone. The genes are TRBV15 and TRBJ2-7; 10 nucleotides align to TRBD2. The CDR3 sequence is 17 residues long. Germline CDR1 LNHNV, CDR2 YYDKDF (reference sequence). With 1 base clipped from V and 1 base from J, the junction kept 7 bases outside the gene matches. In DNA, the CDR3 is TGTGCCACCAGCAGAGTTACCGCTAGCGGGAGATCCTACGAGCAGTACTTC. Translating it yields CATSRVTASGRSYEQYF.

The chain uses TRBV7-2 and TRBJ2-7, with D perhaps TRBD1 (6 bases). The V end lost 0 bases, the J end lost 2 bases, and 11 bases lay between the germline ends. CDR3 length: 15 amino acids. CDR1 is SGHTA and CDR2 is FQGNSA in the germline V gene. In nucleotides, the CDR3 is TGTGCCAGCAGCTTAGCGGCAGGGGAGACCTACGAGCAGTACTTC. Its translation: CASSLAAGETYEQYF.

The chain is built from TRBV28 and TRBJ2-5; D is uncertain. Trimming left V 3 bases short and J 1 base short, with 6 bases between. The germline CDR1 and CDR2 sequences are MDHEN and SYDVKM. CDR3 size: 13 residues. CDR3 residues: CASSFASQETQYF. The CDR3 nucleotides are TGTGCCAGCAGTTTCGCCAGCCAAGAGACCCAGTACTTC.

The chain links TRBV2 to TRBJ1-2; TRBD1 matches at 10 bases. Germline V CDR1 and CDR2: SNHLY, FYNNEI. V shed 4 bases and J 7 bases; nucleotides not matched to a gene: 9. The length of the CDR3 is 15 residues. DNA of the CDR3: TGTGCCAGCAGTGTAGCCGGGACAGGGGTCTTTGGCTACACCTTC. Its translation: CASSVAGTGVFGYTF.

The rearrangement links TRBV3-1 (or the pseudogene TRBV3-2) to TRBJ2-7, with D hard to call. Germline V gene sequence: CDR1 LGHDT, CDR2 YNNKEL (reference sequence). Trimming cost V 0 bases and J 2 bases, with 14 bases left between them. The CDR3 consists of 16 residues. CDR3 sequence: CASSQDRPVSPYEQYF. CDR3 nucleotide sequence: TGTGCCAGCAGCCAAGATAGGCCGGTTAGCCCCTACGAGCAGTACTTC.

The chain joins TRBV28 to TRBJ2-1, with 7 bases lining up with TRBD2. The CDR3 covers 16 residues. V lost 2 bases, J lost 2 bases, and 6 bases stayed unmatched. The germline V gene encodes CDR1 MDHEN and CDR2 SYDVKM. In DNA form, the CDR3 reads TGTGCCAGCAGTTTAAAGGGACTACCCCCCTACAATGAGCAGTTCTTC. Residues: CASSLKGLPPYNEQFF.

This chain uses TRBV5-4 with TRBJ2-5; 10 nucleotides line up with TRBD2. CDR1 and CDR2 from the germline V gene are SGHNT and YYREEE (reference sequence). The ends lost 2 bases at V and 4 bases at J; junction bases unmatched: 5. The CDR3 has 15 amino acids. Written as DNA, the CDR3 is TGTGCCAGCAGCTTAGCGGGGGGGATTTTAGAGACCCAGTACTTC. Translated, it gives CASSLAGGILETQYF.